This entry is about one TCR beta chain. Its matching antigen is unknown. The germline gives CDR1 SGHTA, CDR2 FQGTGA. V trimming: 5 bases; J trimming: 5 bases; junction bases outside the gene matches: 8. This CDR3 has 14 residues. The sample belongs to a study of cytomegalovirus exposure and HLA in healthy donors. Study results and limitations: It was only CMV serostatus that was available as immune exposure information. In an earlier analysis, about 87% or about 30%: the productive usage of most TCR beta V segments.

Use of 60 Vbeta and 13 Jbeta primers characterized the PCR. Generated by immunoSEQ multiplex PCR, the TCRdb table keeps only in-frame clones and is missing some. Here the sample spans 100,000 to 150,000 clones, about 74% being singletons. The chain links TRBV7-3 to TRBJ2-7, with 8 positions matching TRBD2. The specimen sequenced was PBMCs. This TCR was recovered from a woman in her 40s in good health and CMV-seropositive. The CDR3: CASSPGTSFHEQYF. As DNA, the CDR3 is TGTGCCAGCAGCCCAGGGACTAGTTTCCACGAGCAGTACTTC.